This T cell receptor (beta chain) was identified in a study of T-cell reconstitution after alpha-beta-depleted transplantation in children. The library targeted TCRbeta and was prepared with unique molecular identifiers. TCRdb fed the PCR reads into MiXCR, producing one record per CDR3 protein. The sample holds roughly 280,000 distinct CDR3 sequences, 9.5% to 13% seen once. The CDR3 has 16 amino acids. Trimming left V 0 bases short and J 3 bases short, with 15 bases between. The germline gives CDR1 SGHRS, CDR2 YFSETQ. Study-wide results and caveats: After transplant, at about two months, alpha-beta T cells were reportedly derived from several hundred expanded graft clones. Surviving recipient T cells and intrathymic progenitors accounted for some patients' high TCRbeta diversity at day 60.

This clonotype was recorded many times. What it binds is unknown. The clonotype originates from a male patient between 2 and 15 years old who had a stem cell transplant for chronic granulomatous disease, so the T cells may come from the graft donor. This sequence joins TRBV5-1 and TRBJ1-2; no definite D call. Sample: peripheral blood, taken 180 days after TCRalphabeta/CD19-depleted stem cell transplant. This CDR3 reads CASSLAVEGEDYGYTF. The CDR3 coding sequence is TGCGCCAGCAGCTTGGCCGTGGAGGGCGAGGACTATGGCTACACCTTC.